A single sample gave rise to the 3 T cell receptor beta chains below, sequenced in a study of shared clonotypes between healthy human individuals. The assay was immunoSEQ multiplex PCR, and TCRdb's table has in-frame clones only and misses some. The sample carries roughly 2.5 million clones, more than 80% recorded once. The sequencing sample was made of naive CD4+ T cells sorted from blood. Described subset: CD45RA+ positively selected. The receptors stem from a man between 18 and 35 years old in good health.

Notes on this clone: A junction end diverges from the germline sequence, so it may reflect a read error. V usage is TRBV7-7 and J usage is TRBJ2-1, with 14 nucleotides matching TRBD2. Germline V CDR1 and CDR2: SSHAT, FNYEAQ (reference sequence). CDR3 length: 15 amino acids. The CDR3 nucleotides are TGTGCTAGCAGCTCCGGGACTAGCGGGGGTGGGGAGCAGTTCTTC. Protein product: CASSSGTSGGGEQFF.

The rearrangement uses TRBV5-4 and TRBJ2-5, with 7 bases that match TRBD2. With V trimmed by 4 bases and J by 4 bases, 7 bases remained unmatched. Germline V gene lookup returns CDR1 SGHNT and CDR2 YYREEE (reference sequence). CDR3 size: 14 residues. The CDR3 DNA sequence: TGTGCCAGCAGCGGCGGGAGTGAGCGAGAGACCCAGTACTTC. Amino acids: CASSGGSERETQYF.

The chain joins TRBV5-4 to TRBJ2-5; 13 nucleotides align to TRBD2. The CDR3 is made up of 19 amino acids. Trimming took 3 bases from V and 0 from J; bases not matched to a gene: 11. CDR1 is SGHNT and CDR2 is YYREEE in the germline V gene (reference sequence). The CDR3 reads CASSSRRLAGGPYQETQYF. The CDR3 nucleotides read TGTGCCAGCAGCTCGAGAAGACTAGCGGGGGGCCCGTACCAAGAGACCCAGTACTTC. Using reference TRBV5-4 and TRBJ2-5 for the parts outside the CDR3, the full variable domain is ETGVTQSPTHLIKTRGQQVTLRCSSQSGHNTVSWYQQALGQGPQFIFQYYREEENGRGNFPPRFSGLQFPNYSSELNVNALELDDSALYLCASSSRRLAGGPYQETQYFGPGTRLLVL.